This T cell receptor beta chain was sequenced during a study of blood T cell repertoires in COVID-19. Study-wide context: Nucleic acid was either cDNA or gDNA, and it came from T cells, B-cell-depleted T cells, or PBMCs.

How the authors handled the data: Amplification from reference gene primers served as the basis for estimated nucleated cell counts. Generated by immunoSEQ multiplex PCR, the TCRdb table keeps only in-frame clones and is missing some. V, J and clone size derive from that table, while D and trimming were established from the DNA sequence. The data hold about 160,000 clones, with 80% to 90% observed a single time. Germline CDR1 SNHLY, CDR2 FYNNEI. The CDR3 sequence is 13 residues long. The J segment lost 7 bases and the V segment lost 3 bases, leaving 4 bases of the junction unmatched. The chain carries TRBV2 and TRBJ1-2, with TRBD1 identical over 8 bases. The sample consisted of peripheral blood. This TCR derives from a woman between 70 and 85 years old with COVID-19, enrolled during active disease. The CDR3 here is CASSEDRVAGYTF. The CDR3 nucleotides are TGTGCCAGCAGTGAGGACAGGGTTGCTGGCTACACCTTC.